Sequencing of this T cell receptor (beta chain) was carried out in a study of shared clonotypes between healthy human individuals. Naive CD8 isolation took CD45RO-negative cells positively selected for CCR7 and excluded terminally differentiated effector memory CD45RA+ cells. Repertoires were generated with immunoSEQ multiplex PCR, while TCRdb's copy carries only in-frame clones and drops some. The sample has just over 2,000,000 clones, approximately 94% seen once. The sequenced material came from naive CD8+ T cells sorted from blood. The clonotype comes from a man younger than 35 in good health.

The CDR3 protein is CAGQGSTDTQYF. For the CDR3, the DNA is TGTGCCGGACAGGGTAGCACAGATACGCAGTATTTT. The chain has TRBV7-9 and TRBJ2-3, with TRBD1 matching over 8 bases. CDR1 and CDR2 from the germline V gene are SEHNR and FQNEAQ (reference sequence). The CDR3 covers 12 residues. Trimming removed 11 bases from V and 0 bases from J; junction bases left unmatched: 1.